This TCR beta chain was recorded in a study of cytomegalovirus exposure and HLA in healthy donors. The study's findings and limits: According to a later analysis, most TCR beta chains associated with CMV appeared HLA-restricted. A later analysis reportedly identified an Asian-associated ancestry cluster as carrying fewer N-insertions than the roughly 670-donor mean.

This clone was observed a few times. Its target is not known. Primers included in the PCR were 60 Vbeta and 13 Jbeta primers. Sequenced by immunoSEQ multiplex PCR; TCRdb stores in-frame clones only, minus some. The sample has about 130,000 clones; about 85% are singletons. This CDR3 has 14 amino acids. V lost 7 bases and J lost 3, with 13 bases in between. CDR1 MNHEY and CDR2 SMNVEV come from the germline V gene (reference sequence). This TCR was sampled from a woman between 25 and 40 years old in good health and CMV-seropositive. The V and J genes are TRBV27 and TRBJ1-5; D is possibly TRBD1 (5 bases). Source material: PBMCs. The CDR3: CASMGGALNQPQHF. The DNA for the CDR3 is TGTGCCAGCATGGGAGGGGCCCTCAATCAGCCCCAGCATTTT.